This TCR beta chain was identified in a study of T cell repertoires in cytomegalovirus infection (dated by TCRdb to about 2019). Describing the broader study: The peptide stimulations were aimed at well-studied HLA-B-restricted epitopes as well as recently identified HLA-C-restricted CMV epitopes, whose presentation resists viral immunomodulation. The HLA type of each donor mattered for the analysis, because public TCR beta signatures pointed to carriage of CMV infection along with the matching HLA type.

The listed sequencing device is Illumina HiSeq 1500. TCRdb trimmed the raw reads at Q25, called clones with MiXCR and kept productive beta chains. Under each unique CDR3 protein, matching rows form one entry showing the most common genes and DNA. This sample has about 920,000 distinct CDR3 sequences in its table, and approximately 32% of those were observed once. The ten largest account for around an eighth of the sample. Study-wide conclusions, independent of this receptor: The ex vivo response was dominated by HLA-C-restricted CMV-specific TCR beta clonotypes, and the single most frequent clonotype in two of eight donors was supplied by these HLA-C-restricted clonotypes. In both this cohort and an independent approximately 400-donor cohort, the cumulative frequency of public TCR beta family members distinguished carriers of CMV infection plus the relevant HLA type.

As for this clonotype: Its cognate antigen has yet to be identified. Per-nucleotide qualities are absent, and no much larger clonotype sits a single base away.

Deletion took 4 bases off V and 0 bases off J, with a span of 10 bases between the germline ends. In the germline V gene, CDR1 corresponds to MGHRA and CDR2 to YSYEKL. Its CDR3 holds 16 amino acids, cysteine through phenylalanine. Only the CDR3 DNA stays, 48 bases, in frame from base 1. The intended sense of this specimen's treatment or condition label: in vitro stimulation with specific CMV peptide epitopes to enrich CMV-specific T cells. Here the chain combines TRBV4-1 and TRBJ1-6; 6 matching bases give a weak D call of TRBD1. This TCR derives from a human donor in good health (CMV status not recorded). Some clones in this sample may be carry-over from other donors' samples. The sample was cultured CD8+ T cells from PBMCs, taken from culture after CMV antigen stimulation. The DNA sequence is given as TGCGCCAGCAGCCCCGGGACAAGCTCCTATAATTCACCCCTCCACTTT. Its protein product is CASSPGTSSYNSPLHF.